Below are 25 T cell receptor beta chains sequenced from a single sample in a study of identifying expanded T cells in peripheral blood. Profiled with immunoSEQ multiplex PCR; TCRdb holds only in-frame clones, not every one. This repertoire shows more than 85,000 clones, approximately 90% found once; its top ten account for around 8.3%. The specimen was blood. These receptors all stem from a person between 18 and 69 years old in good health.

The chain has TRBV27 and TRBJ2-7, with D hard to call. CDR1 is MNHEY, CDR2 SMNVEV, per germline (reference sequence). Trimming left V 2 bases short and J 0 bases short, with 11 bases between. CDR3 length equals 15 residues. In DNA, the CDR3 is TGTGCCAGCAGTTTACCCCCCGCCAGCTCCTACGAGCAGTACTTC. It is translated as CASSLPPASSYEQYF.

This chain uses TRBV10-3 with TRBJ1-1, with no clear D. V dropped 8 bases and J dropped 0 bases, with 10 bases sitting between them. CDR3 size: 13 residues. Germline CDR1 ENHRY, CDR2 SYGVKD. The CDR3 bases are TGTGCCATCTCTTTCTCGGTGAACACTGAAGCTTTCTTT. Translating it yields CAISFSVNTEAFF.

The V gene is TRBV5-6, the J gene TRBJ1-5, with D hard to call. Germline V gene sequence: CDR1 SGHDT, CDR2 YYEEEE. Between the trimmed V and J ends, which lost 2 bases and 3 bases, there was a span of 15 bases. This CDR3 spans 16 amino acids. CDR3 loop: CASSFFRQSINQPQHF. CDR3 sequence (DNA): TGTGCCAGCAGCTTCTTTAGGCAGAGCATCAATCAGCCCCAGCATTTT.

The chain recombines TRBV18 with TRBJ2-2; D gene unclear. Deletions cut 1 base from V and 7 bases from J, with 10 bases between. Germline V gene sequence: CDR1 KGHSH, CDR2 LQKENI. The length of the CDR3 is 14 residues. CDR3 residues: CASSPQDSGGELFF. CDR3 nucleotides: TGTGCCAGCTCACCACAAGACTCTGGCGGGGAGCTGTTTTTT.

The chain carries TRBV7-9 and TRBJ1-4; tentative D call: TRBD1 (5 bases). CDR3 length: 14 residues. The germline V and J ends were trimmed by 3 bases and 5 bases, with 10 bases remaining between them. CDR1 is SEHNR, CDR2 FQNEAQ, per germline (reference sequence). The DNA for the CDR3 is TGTGCCAGCAGCTTGGGGCGGCTCAATGAAAAACTGTTTTTT. Protein sequence: CASSLGRLNEKLFF.

The chain links TRBV6-6 to TRBJ2-1; D call uncertain. The germline CDR1 and CDR2 sequences are MNHNY and SVGAGI (reference sequence). Trimming removed 6 bases from V and 4 bases from J, with 4 bases in between. The CDR3 extends over 11 amino acids. The CDR3 reads CASSPYNEQFF. CDR3 coding DNA: TGTGCCAGCAGCCCTTACAATGAGCAGTTCTTC.

This sequence joins TRBV6-1 and TRBJ1-2; TRBD1 matches at 7 bases. Germline CDR1 MNHNS, CDR2 SASEGT. V lost 5 bases, J lost 3 bases, and 3 bases stayed unmatched. The CDR3 is 13 amino acids. The CDR3 protein is CASSRGQDYGYTF. CDR3 DNA: TGTGCCAGCAGTAGGGGGCAGGACTATGGCTACACCTTC.

Only one count was recorded for this clone. The chain is built from TRBV6-5 and TRBJ1-2; no definite D call. Germline loops: CDR1 MNHEY, CDR2 SVGAGI. This CDR3 region has 12 residues. V was shortened by 6 bases and J by 0 bases, with 5 bases between the two germline ends. This chain's CDR3 is CASSPTNYGYTF. The CDR3 DNA is TGTGCCAGCAGCCCCACTAACTATGGCTACACCTTC.

This chain's CDR3 is CAIGTSELSSFSDTQYF. DNA of the CDR3: TGTGCCATAGGGACTAGCGAGCTATCATCCTTCTCGGATACGCAGTATTTT. This chain links TRBV7-2 with TRBJ2-3, with 10 bases matching TRBD2. The ends lost 10 bases at V and 6 bases at J; junction bases unmatched: 19. The CDR3 spans 17 residues. Germline CDR1 reads SGHTA; CDR2 reads FQGNSA. Variable domain in full (rest from reference TRBV7-2 and TRBJ2-3): GAGVSQSPSNKVTEKGKDVELRCDPISGHTALYWYRQSLGQGLEFLIYFQGNSAPDKSGLPSDRFSAERTGGSVSTLTIQRTQQEDSAVYLCAIGTSELSSFSDTQYFGPGTRLTVL.

This chain links TRBV6-1 with TRBJ2-1, with D possibly matching TRBD2 (5 bases). This CDR3 is 15 amino acids long. With 4 bases removed from V and 9 bases from J, the gap between germline ends came to 19 bases. Germline assignment: CDR1 MNHNS and CDR2 SASEGT. In DNA form, the CDR3 reads TGTGCCAGCAGTGTTGATCGAACGGGGAGTGGTGAGCAGTTCTTC. Translated: CASSVDRTGSGEQFF.

This chain connects TRBV30 to TRBJ1-3; D perhaps matches TRBD1 (5 bases). Per the germline V gene, CDR1 is GTSNPN and CDR2 is SVGIG (reference sequence). The length of the CDR3 is 11 residues. V was trimmed by 4 bases and J by 8 bases, leaving 9 bases between them. The CDR3 spells CAWTRGYTIYF. In nucleotides, the CDR3 is TGTGCCTGGACAAGGGGATACACCATATATTTT.

V usage is TRBV4-1 and J usage is TRBJ2-1; TRBD2 is a possible D gene (6 bases). The CDR3 runs 16 residues. Trimming removed 4 bases at V and 0 bases at J, with 13 bases between. From germline, CDR1 is MGHRA and CDR2 YSYEKL. Here the CDR3 DNA reads TGCGCCAGCAGCCTAGATAGCGGCAGCTCCTACAATGAGCAGTTCTTC. It is translated as CASSLDSGSSYNEQFF.

The chain carries TRBV30 and TRBJ2-3, with D tentatively TRBD2 (6 bases). CDR1 is GTSNPN, CDR2 SVGIG, per germline (reference sequence). V was clipped by 7 bases and J by 0 bases, with 26 bases between them. The CDR3 contains 18 residues. The CDR3 region is CAYQGPEGTRSSTDTQYF. CDR3 nucleotide sequence: TGTGCCTACCAAGGCCCGGAGGGTACGCGTTCAAGCACAGATACGCAGTATTTT. Variable domain in full (rest from reference TRBV30 and TRBJ2-3): SQTIHQWPATLVQPVGSPLSLECTVEGTSNPNLYWYRQAAGRGLQLLFYSVGIGQISSEVPQNLSASRPQDRQFILSSKKLLLSDSGFYLCAYQGPEGTRSSTDTQYFGPGTRLTVL.

This sequence joins TRBV6-5 and TRBJ1-2, with 7 bases matching TRBD1. This CDR3 spans 15 amino acids. Germline assignment: CDR1 MNHEY and CDR2 SVGAGI. J lost 4 bases, V lost 7 bases, and 12 bases had no gene match. CDR3 in amino acids: CASTLDRDYSYGYTF. Written as DNA, the CDR3 is TGTGCCAGCACCCTAGACAGGGATTATAGCTATGGCTACACCTTC.

This clone showed up just a few times. CDR3 nucleotide sequence: TGCGCCAGCAGCCTGAGGGGGGCGGATTCCGGGGCCAAAAACATTCAGTACTTC. It specifies CASSLRGADSGAKNIQYF. V and J are TRBV5-1 and TRBJ2-4; D possibly matches TRBD1 or TRBD2 (6 bases each). Germline V gene lookup returns CDR1 SGHRS and CDR2 YFSETQ. V lost 4 bases, J lost 1 base, and 21 bases lay in between. The CDR3 is 18 residues long.

V is TRBV13 and J is TRBJ2-3; TRBD2 is a possible D gene (5 bases). CDR3 size: 15 residues. With 5 bases removed from V and 0 bases from J, the gap between germline ends came to 12 bases. Per germline, CDR1 PRHDT and CDR2 FYEKMQ (reference sequence). The CDR3 nucleotides are TGTGCCAGCAGCCTAAGACTACATAGCACAGATACGCAGTATTTT. This gives the protein CASSLRLHSTDTQYF.

This clone was detected a few times. This chain joins TRBV7-3 and TRBJ2-5; 8 bases line up with TRBD2. This CDR3 spans 14 amino acids. The V gene's germline CDR1 is SGHTA and CDR2 FQGTGA. With 2 bases clipped from V and 4 bases from J, the junction kept 3 bases outside the gene matches. The CDR3 sequence: CASSLPRGGETQYF. Here the CDR3 DNA reads TGTGCCAGCAGCTTACCCCGGGGGGGAGAGACCCAGTACTTC.

V gene TRBV28 combines with J gene TRBJ2-3; D is unresolved. Deletions cut 2 bases from V and 0 bases from J, with 21 bases between. The CDR3 extends over 19 amino acids. Germline assignment: CDR1 MDHEN and CDR2 SYDVKM. The CDR3 here is CASSLDPFVGGSSTDTQYF. CDR3 DNA sequence: TGTGCCAGCAGTTTAGATCCGTTCGTAGGCGGTTCTAGCACAGATACGCAGTATTTT. Based on the CDR3 plus reference TRBV28 and TRBJ2-3, the full variable domain is DVKVTQSSRYLVKRTGEKVFLECVQDMDHENMFWYRQDPGLGLRLIYFSYDVKMKEKGDIPEGYSVSREKKERFSLILESASTNQTSMYLCASSLDPFVGGSSTDTQYFGPGTRLTVL.

V and J are TRBV7-9 and TRBJ1-2; D ambiguous. Germline-derived CDR1 and CDR2 are SEHNR and FQNEAQ (reference sequence). CDR3 length: 14 residues. V was cut by 0 bases and J by 0 bases, with 5 bases left in between. CDR3 DNA: TGTGCCAGCAGCTTAGCAGGGACTAACTATGGCTACACCTTC. Translating it yields CASSLAGTNYGYTF. The whole variable domain, filled in from reference TRBV7-9 and TRBJ1-2, reads DTGVSQNPRHKITKRGQNVTFRCDPISEHNRLYWYRQTLGQGPEFLTYFQNEAQLEKSRLLSDRFSAERPKGSFSTLEIQRTEQGDSAMYLCASSLAGTNYGYTFGSGTRLTVV.

The chain employs TRBV28 and TRBJ2-7, with D perhaps TRBD1 or TRBD2 (6 bases each). The germline V and J ends were trimmed by 8 bases and 3 bases, with 14 bases remaining between them. The CDR3 contains 13 residues. Germline-derived CDR1 and CDR2 are MDHEN and SYDVKM. The CDR3 loop is CASGGLRFYEQYF. The DNA for the CDR3 is TGTGCCAGCGGGGGGCTGAGATTCTACGAGCAGTACTTC.

The chain employs TRBV11-2 and TRBJ2-7; 7 bases line up with TRBD2. Trimming removed 0 bases from V and 3 bases from J; junction bases left unmatched: 8. CDR1 and CDR2 from the germline V gene are SGHAT and FQNNGV. The CDR3 extends over 16 amino acids. The CDR3 sequence is CASSLDLQRGIYEQYF. CDR3 sequence (DNA): TGTGCCAGCAGCTTAGATCTACAGCGGGGCATCTACGAGCAGTACTTC.

This clone was picked up one time. The chain combines TRBV30 with TRBJ2-7; 7 bases align to TRBD2. Germline assignment: CDR1 GTSNPN and CDR2 SVGIG (reference sequence). The length of the CDR3 is 13 residues. J gave up 5 bases and V 1 base, and 5 bases lay outside the gene matches. The CDR3 DNA sequence: TGTGCCTGGAGTGAGGGGACTAACCACGAGCAGTACTTC. Residues: CAWSEGTNHEQYF. Drawing the rest from reference TRBV30 and TRBJ2-7, the complete variable domain is SQTIHQWPATLVQPVGSPLSLECTVEGTSNPNLYWYRQAAGRGLQLLFYSVGIGQISSEVPQNLSASRPQDRQFILSSKKLLLSDSGFYLCAWSEGTNHEQYFGPGTRLTVT.

The chain uses TRBV23-1 and TRBJ1-5, with a tentative D call TRBD1 (6 bases). TRBV23-1 is flagged as an ORF with uncertain function. V lost 0 bases and J lost 6, with 12 bases in between. The CDR3 extends over 15 amino acids. The CDR3 region is CASSQSHRVCQPQHF. The DNA for the CDR3 is TGCGCCAGCAGTCAATCGCACAGGGTATGTCAGCCCCAGCATTTT.

The chain employs TRBV19 and TRBJ2-2; 10 bases match TRBD1. Trimming took 5 bases from V and 5 from J; bases not matched to a gene: 2. The CDR3 length is 14 residues. Germline CDR1 is LNHDA and CDR2 is SQIVND (reference sequence). The CDR3 reads CASSWTGGTGELFF. CDR3 coding DNA: TGTGCCAGTAGTTGGACAGGGGGAACCGGGGAGCTGTTTTTT.

The V gene is TRBV18, the J gene TRBJ1-2, with 11 bases identical to TRBD1. V lost 4 bases and J lost 1; bases outside the gene matches: 5. The germline V gene has CDR1 KGHSH and CDR2 LQKENI. The CDR3 has 16 residues. CDR3 residues: CASSLRTGGLNYGYTF. The CDR3 DNA follows: TGTGCCAGCTCACTTAGGACAGGGGGCCTTAACTATGGCTACACCTTC. Supplemented by reference TRBV18 and TRBJ1-2, the full variable domain reads NAGVMQNPRHLVRRRGQEARLRCSPMKGHSHVYWYRQLPEEGLKFMVYLQKENIIDESGMPKERFSAEFPKEGPSILRIQQVVRGDSAAYFCASSLRTGGLNYGYTFGSGTRLTVV.